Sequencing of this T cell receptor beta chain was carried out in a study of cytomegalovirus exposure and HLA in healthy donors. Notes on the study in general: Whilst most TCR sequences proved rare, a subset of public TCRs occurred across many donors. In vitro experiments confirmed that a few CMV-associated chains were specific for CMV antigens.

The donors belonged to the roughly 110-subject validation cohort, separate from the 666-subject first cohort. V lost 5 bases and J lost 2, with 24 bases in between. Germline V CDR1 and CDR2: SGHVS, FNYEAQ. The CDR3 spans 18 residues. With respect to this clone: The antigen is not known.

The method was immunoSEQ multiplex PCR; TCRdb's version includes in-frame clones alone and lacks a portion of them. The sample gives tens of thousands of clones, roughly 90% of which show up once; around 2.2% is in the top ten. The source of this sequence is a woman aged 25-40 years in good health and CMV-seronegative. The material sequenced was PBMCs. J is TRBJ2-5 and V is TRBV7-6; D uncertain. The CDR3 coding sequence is TGTGCCAGCAGCGTGCAGATTAGTACTGGGCTCACACAAGAGACCCAGTACTTC. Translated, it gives CASSVQISTGLTQETQYF.